This T cell receptor (beta chain) stems from a study of cytomegalovirus exposure and HLA in healthy donors. Whole-study results and caveats: There were a few CMV-associated chains whose specificity for CMV antigens was confirmed in vitro. Diagnosis of cytomegalovirus status made by the classifier reportedly showed high specificity and sensitivity. The study listed about 150 cytomegalovirus-associated TCR beta chains.

Assay used: immunoSEQ multiplex PCR; TCRdb lists only in-frame clones, some missing. The sample includes 130,000 to 150,000 clones, 91% of them seen just once. Only one count was recorded for this clone. Its antigen is still unknown. J gave up 5 bases and V 5 bases, and 3 bases lay outside the gene matches. CDR1 is SGHRS, CDR2 YFSETQ, per germline. CDR3 size: 13 residues. The donors were part of the validation cohort of roughly 130 subjects. That cohort was separate from the first cohort, which comprised fewer than 800 subjects. The clonotype originates from a man between 18 and 29 years old in good health and CMV-seronegative. Material for sequencing was PBMCs. The chain is built from TRBV5-1 and TRBJ2-1; 8 bases are shared with TRBD2. In DNA form, the CDR3 reads TGCGCCAGCAGGGGTAGCGGGGACAATGAGCAGTTCTTC. Protein: CASRGSGDNEQFF.